The rows below give T cell receptor beta chains drawn from one sample of a study of shared clonotypes between healthy human individuals. The table came from immunoSEQ multiplex PCR; TCRdb's copy has only in-frame clones and leaves some out. The top ten clones hold around 0.14% of a sample with more than 2,000,000 clones, roughly 92% of them seen once. Sequenced material: naive CD4+ T cells sorted from blood. Every receptor here comes from a man younger than 35 in good health. The CDR3 runs from the conserved cysteine through the conserved F or W. The order of the fields is D gene, J gene, CDR3 length, V gene, clone size, CDR3 DNA, CDR3 protein. A D gene is named only where the DNA matches it firmly. The size field is filled for only some rows; it gives once, few, many or a size class.

d_call: NA; j_call: TRBJ2-7; cdr3_length: 13; v_call: TRBV7-8; clone_size: NA; cdr3_nt: TGTGCCAGTAAGAGGGGTGGCACCTACGAGCAGTACTTC; cdr3_aa: CASKRGGTYEQYF
d_call: NA; j_call: TRBJ1-1; cdr3_length: 11; v_call: TRBV20-1; clone_size: NA; cdr3_nt: TGCAGTCAGACGGTAAACACTGAAGCTTTCTTT; cdr3_aa: CSQTVNTEAFF
d_call: TRBD1; j_call: TRBJ1-2; cdr3_length: 14; v_call: TRBV27; clone_size: once; cdr3_nt: TGTGCCAGCAGTTTAACGACAGGGAACTATGGCTACACCTTC; cdr3_aa: CASSLTTGNYGYTF
d_call: TRBD2; j_call: TRBJ2-3; cdr3_length: 16; v_call: TRBV19; clone_size: NA; cdr3_nt: TGTGCCAGTACGTCCCTAGCGGGAGGAAGCACAGATACGCAGTATTTT; cdr3_aa: CASTSLAGGSTDTQYF
d_call: TRBD1; j_call: TRBJ1-2; cdr3_length: 15; v_call: TRBV28; clone_size: NA; cdr3_nt: TGTGCCAGCAGGCCCCGGGACAGACTCACCGGCGGCTACACCTTC; cdr3_aa: CASRPRDRLTGGYTF
d_call: TRBD1; j_call: TRBJ1-2; cdr3_length: 13; v_call: TRBV19; clone_size: NA; cdr3_nt: TGTGCCTGCAAACCCCGGGACAGCTATGGCTACACCTTC; cdr3_aa: CACKPRDSYGYTF
d_call: NA; j_call: TRBJ2-7; cdr3_length: 14; v_call: TRBV5-1; clone_size: once; cdr3_nt: TGCGCCAGCAGCCCTATGGTCAGAGACTACGAGCAGTACTTC; cdr3_aa: CASSPMVRDYEQYF
d_call: NA; j_call: TRBJ2-7; cdr3_length: 14; v_call: TRBV19; clone_size: NA; cdr3_nt: TGTGCCAGTAGTTCAGATTCCGGCCCCTACGAGCAGTACTTC; cdr3_aa: CASSSDSGPYEQYF
d_call: NA; j_call: TRBJ2-3; cdr3_length: 14; v_call: TRBV2; clone_size: NA; cdr3_nt: TGTGCCAGCAGAGCCTCTGACCACACAGATACGCAGTATTTT; cdr3_aa: CASRASDHTDTQYF
d_call: NA; j_call: TRBJ1-1; cdr3_length: 15; v_call: TRBV6-5; clone_size: NA; cdr3_nt: TGTGCCAGCAGTTACTCAGTGACACTCAGTACTGAAGCTTTCTTT; cdr3_aa: CASSYSVTLSTEAFF